Each of the 27 T cell receptor beta chains below was sequenced from the same sample in a study of T cells expressing NK-cell markers. No DNA is given; TCRdb re-called the 5' RACE reads and lists each CDR3 protein once. In all, the sample yields over 350,000 distinct CDR3 sequences. The material sequenced was blood T cells: a sorted CD56 or NKG2C T cell subset, CD4+ or CD8+ T cells, or bulk PBMC T cells (not recorded which). Receptor source: a woman between 50 and 59 years old in good health.

The chain is built from TRBV12-3 or TRBV12-4 and TRBJ1-6. This CDR3 has 13 residues. The CDR3 reads CASSLEQGSPLHF.

This rearrangement joins TRBV11-2 to TRBJ2-3; TCRdb's assignment of TRBD1 cannot be checked, as there is no DNA. CDR1 is SGHAT, CDR2 FQNNGV, per germline. The CDR3 is 14 amino acids. The CDR3 sequence: CASSRVRGDDTQYF.

This chain connects TRBV5-1 to TRBJ1-2; TCRdb indicates TRBD1, and absent DNA this call remains unverified. This CDR3 spans 16 amino acids. Germline CDR1 is SGHRS and CDR2 is YFSETQ. CDR3 sequence: CASSPGTAWTNYGYTF.

The chain has TRBV20-1 and TRBJ2-1; TCRdb proposes TRBD2, but this gene call is untestable without DNA. The CDR3 runs 13 residues. Per the germline V gene, CDR1 is DFQATT and CDR2 is SNEGSKA (reference sequence). CDR3 sequence reads: CSGKRGGRGEQFF.

CDR3 sequence reads: CATSRESGPPYNEQFF. The chain links TRBV15 to TRBJ2-1; TCRdb designates TRBD1, a call that cannot be tested without DNA. The CDR3 is 16 residues long. CDR1 is LNHNV and CDR2 is YYDKDF in the germline V gene (reference sequence).

The rearrangement links TRBV5-1 to TRBJ2-7; the D call from TCRdb, TRBD1, cannot be confirmed without DNA. There are 15 residues in the CDR3. Germline-derived CDR1 and CDR2 are SGHRS and YFSETQ. The CDR3 here is CASSFSQGSIGEQYF.

The V and J genes are TRBV5-1 and TRBJ2-1; TCRdb proposes TRBD2, but this gene call is untestable without DNA. CDR3 length equals 14 residues. Per germline, CDR1 SGHRS and CDR2 YFSETQ. The CDR3 loop reads CASSRRGGGNEQFF.

J is TRBJ1-1 and V is TRBV5-1; TCRdb indicates TRBD1, and absent DNA this call remains unverified. Germline V gives CDR1 SGHRS, CDR2 YFSETQ. The CDR3 length is 14 residues. The CDR3 region is CASSFTQGASEAFF.

This chain joins TRBV5-4 and TRBJ1-1; TCRdb gives TRBD1 as the D gene, but with no DNA this cannot be confirmed. This CDR3 is 15 amino acids long. Germline assignment: CDR1 SGHNT and CDR2 YYREEE (reference sequence). The CDR3 sequence: CASSLAQGLNTEAFF.

The chain links TRBV19 to TRBJ2-7; the D call of TRBD1 rests on TCRdb alone, since no DNA is present to check it. Germline CDR1 and CDR2: LNHDA and SQIVND (reference sequence). The CDR3 consists of 13 residues. The CDR3 here is CASSPPGQNEQYF.

V is TRBV7-2 and J is TRBJ2-1; TCRdb designates TRBD2, a call that cannot be tested without DNA. This CDR3 region has 15 residues. Germline loops: CDR1 SGHTA, CDR2 FQGNSA. CDR3 sequence reads: CASSITSGPYNEQFF.

The V gene is TRBV7-9, the J gene TRBJ2-1; TCRdb's D gene call, TRBD2, goes unchecked for lack of DNA. The germline CDR1 and CDR2 sequences are SEHNR and FQNEAQ (reference sequence). The CDR3 is made up of 13 amino acids. The CDR3 reads CASSLMEGNEQFF.

This sequence joins TRBV28 and TRBJ2-1; TCRdb's assignment of TRBD1 cannot be checked, as there is no DNA. Germline lookup yields CDR1 MDHEN and CDR2 SYDVKM. This CDR3 has 14 amino acids. CDR3 loop: CASTRAVNSNEQFF.

The chain couples TRBV12-3 or TRBV12-4 to TRBJ2-3. There are 11 residues in the CDR3. CDR3 sequence: CASTVGYTQYF.

This sequence joins TRBV20-1 and TRBJ2-2. Germline V lookup: CDR1 DFQATT, CDR2 SNEGSKA (reference sequence). The CDR3 length is 15 residues. This CDR3 is CSATHYSGNTGELFF.

The CDR3 region is CASSSDRGGSYEQYF. The chain is built from TRBV9 and TRBJ2-7. Germline CDR1 SGDLS, CDR2 YYNGEE. The CDR3 has 15 amino acids. Filled out from reference TRBV9 and TRBJ2-7, the complete variable domain reads DSGVTQTPKHLITATGQRVTLRCSPRSGDLSVYWYQQSLDQGLQFLIQYYNGEERAKGNILERFSAQQFPDLHSELNLSSLELGDSALYFCASSSDRGGSYEQYFGPGTRLTVT.

The chain has TRBV5-1 and TRBJ2-1; TCRdb returns TRBD2, unconfirmable since there is no DNA. Germline V gene lookup returns CDR1 SGHRS and CDR2 YFSETQ. The CDR3 sequence is 18 residues long. The CDR3 loop is CASSLRGRTSLNVNEQFF.

The chain uses TRBV12-3 or TRBV12-4 and TRBJ2-1; the D call of TRBD2 rests on TCRdb alone, since no DNA is present to check it. The CDR3 contains 15 residues. The CDR3: CASSPQVARYNEQFF.

The chain joins TRBV7-3 to TRBJ1-1; TCRdb proposes TRBD1, but this gene call is untestable without DNA. The CDR3 has 14 residues. The germline V gene has CDR1 SGHTA and CDR2 FQGTGA. The CDR3: CASSLSPQNTEAFF.

The chain carries TRBV12-3 or TRBV12-4 and TRBJ1-5; lacking DNA, the TRBD1 call made by TCRdb goes unchecked. The CDR3 is 17 amino acids. Here the CDR3 reads CASSLAVGEGGYQPQHF.

This chain joins TRBV4-1 and TRBJ2-4; checking the TCRdb D call of TRBD2 is not possible without DNA. In germline, CDR1 is MGHRA, CDR2 YSYEKL. This CDR3 is built from 12 residues. This chain's CDR3 is CASSWGTSIQYF.

The chain uses TRBV12-3 or TRBV12-4 and TRBJ2-7; checking the TCRdb D call of TRBD1 is not possible without DNA. The CDR3 runs to 11 residues. The CDR3 loop reads CASRRRGEQYF.

The genes are TRBV28 and TRBJ1-6; TCRdb's D call of TRBD1 is untestable without DNA. The germline V gene has CDR1 MDHEN and CDR2 SYDVKM. The CDR3 is 14 amino acids. The CDR3 sequence is CASSFVLRGSPLHF.

The chain joins TRBV6-6 to TRBJ2-3; TCRdb proposes TRBD2, but this gene call is untestable without DNA. The CDR3 is 17 amino acids. Germline CDR1 is MNHNY and CDR2 is SVGAGI (reference sequence). The CDR3 spells CASSYGEAEPLTDTQYF.

The V gene is TRBV20-1, the J gene TRBJ1-5. The germline V gene has CDR1 DFQATT and CDR2 SNEGSKA (reference sequence). The CDR3 has 14 residues. CDR3 region: CSAIDQYSNQPQHF.

This rearrangement joins TRBV20-1 to TRBJ1-2. Germline V gene lookup returns CDR1 DFQATT and CDR2 SNEGSKA (reference sequence). The CDR3 is 14 residues long. CDR3 sequence reads: CSARDGSTNYGYTF.

The chain joins TRBV5-1 to TRBJ1-1; checking the TCRdb D call of TRBD1 is not possible without DNA. There are 15 residues in the CDR3. The germline V gene encodes CDR1 SGHRS and CDR2 YFSETQ. This CDR3 is CASTPQGVMNTEAFF.